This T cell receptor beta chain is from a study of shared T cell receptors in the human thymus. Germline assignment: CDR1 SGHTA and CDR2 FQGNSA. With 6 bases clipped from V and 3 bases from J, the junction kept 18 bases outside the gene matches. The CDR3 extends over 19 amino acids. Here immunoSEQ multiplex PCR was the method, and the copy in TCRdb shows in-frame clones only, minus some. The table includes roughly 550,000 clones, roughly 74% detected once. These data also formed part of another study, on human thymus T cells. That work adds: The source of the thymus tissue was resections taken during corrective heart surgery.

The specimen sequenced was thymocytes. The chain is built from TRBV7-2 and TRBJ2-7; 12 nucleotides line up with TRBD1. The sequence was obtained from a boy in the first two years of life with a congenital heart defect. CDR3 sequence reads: CASSPYRDRGLLEIYEQYF. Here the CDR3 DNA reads TGTGCCAGCAGTCCTTACCGGGACAGGGGGCTACTAGAGATCTACGAGCAGTACTTC.